These T cell receptor beta chains were read from a single sample in a study of blood T cell repertoires in COVID-19. Produced via immunoSEQ multiplex PCR; TCRdb's table is partial and in-frame only. The top ten clones hold roughly 4.2% of a sample with under 400,000 clones, approximately 83% of them seen once. The sample was PBMCs or T cells enriched from blood (not recorded which). Source of these receptors: a woman aged 40 to 55 with acute COVID-19. Each CDR3 is given with its conserved first and last residue. The D gene is left open where the match is weak. Clone size is stated in some rows and not others, as once, few, many or a class when expanded.

.,TRBJ2-1,TRBV27,.,CASSLGQGDEQFF,TGTGCCAGCAGTTTAGGCCAGGGCGATGAGCAGTTCTTC
.,TRBJ1-5,TRBV4-3,.,CASSQATGYNQPQHF,TGCGCCAGCAGCCAAGCGACAGGATACAATCAGCCCCAGCATTTT
.,TRBJ1-2,TRBV28,.,CASTTPGENYGYTF,TGTGCCAGCACTACACCGGGAGAAAACTATGGCTACACCTTC
TRBD1,TRBJ2-1,TRBV2,.,CASSGTGGSLASGEQFF,TGTGCCAGCAGTGGGACAGGGGGGTCACTAGCGTCGGGTGAGCAGTTCTTC
TRBD1,TRBJ2-2,TRBV4-1,.,CASRGTGDRSTGELFF,TGCGCCAGCAGGGGGACAGGGGATCGTAGCACCGGGGAGCTGTTTTTT
.,TRBJ2-1,TRBV5-1,.,CASSPGLLSSYNEQFF,TGCGCCAGCAGCCCCGGACTTCTAAGCTCCTACAATGAGCAGTTCTTC
.,TRBJ2-7,TRBV13,once,CASSILRREHEQYF,TGTGCCAGCAGCATACTACGAAGGGAGCACGAGCAGTACTTC
.,TRBJ1-6,TRBV27,once,CASSPTDRGNSPLHF,TGTGCCAGCAGCCCAACGGACCGGGGAAATTCACCCCTCCACTTT
.,TRBJ2-7,TRBV6-5,.,CASSYSRGTGSYEQYF,TGTGCCAGCAGTTACTCTAGGGGAACGGGCTCCTACGAGCAGTACTTC
.,TRBJ1-1,TRBV5-4,.,CASSLDRLNTEAFF,TGTGCCAGCAGCTTGGACAGGTTGAACACTGAAGCTTTCTTT
TRBD1,TRBJ2-6,TRBV7-9,.,CASSLRSGTGAYGANVLTF,TGTGCCAGCAGCCTTAGATCCGGGACAGGAGCTTATGGGGCCAACGTCCTGACTTTC
TRBD2,TRBJ2-3,TRBV28,once,CASSFPRTRKMDTQYF,TGTGCCAGCAGTTTCCCAAGGACTAGAAAAATGGATACGCAGTATTTT
.,TRBJ2-7,TRBV3-1/TRBV3-2,.,CASSQDQGALEQYF,TGTGCCAGCAGCCAAGATCAAGGGGCCCTCGAGCAGTACTTC
.,TRBJ1-2,TRBV9,.,CASSVGTVLSYGYTF,TGTGCCAGCAGCGTAGGAACAGTCCTTTCTTATGGCTACACCTTC
TRBD2,TRBJ2-7,TRBV27,.,CASSPGLAGGYEQYF,TGTGCCAGCAGTCCCGGACTAGCGGGGGGCTACGAGCAGTACTTC
.,TRBJ1-4,TRBV10-3,.,CAISADSAGKLFF,TGTGCCATCAGTGCCGATTCTGCGGGGAAACTGTTTTTT
TRBD1,TRBJ2-7,TRBV10-3,.,CAIRQNRDSLSEQYF,TGTGCCATCAGACAGAATCGGGACAGTCTATCCGAGCAGTACTTC
TRBD1,TRBJ1-1,TRBV3-1/TRBV3-2,.,CASSQDLSFSSRTGLVNTEAFF,TGTGCCAGCAGCCAAGATCTAAGTTTTTCATCCAGGACAGGGCTCGTGAACACTGAAGCTTTCTTT
TRBD1,TRBJ1-5,TRBV10-3,.,CAISPGQGGPNQPQHF,TGTGCCATCAGTCCAGGACAGGGAGGGCCCAATCAGCCCCAGCATTTT
.,TRBJ2-1,TRBV19,.,CASSPMVAVYNEQFF,TGTGCCAGTAGTCCGATGGTAGCGGTTTACAATGAGCAGTTCTTC
.,TRBJ2-7,TRBV3-1/TRBV3-2,.,CASSFRPRASYEQYF,TGTGCCAGCAGCTTTCGCCCTAGAGCCTCCTACGAGCAGTACTTC
TRBD1,TRBJ2-7,TRBV18,.,CASSDRGYEQYF,TGTGCCAGCTCAGACAGGGGCTACGAGCAGTACTTC
TRBD1,TRBJ2-5,TRBV28,.,CASRRQGVETQYF,TGTGCCAGCAGGAGACAGGGGGTGGAGACCCAGTACTTC
TRBD1,TRBJ1-6,TRBV2,.,CASSERGQVNSPLHF,TGTGCCAGCAGTGAAAGGGGACAGGTTAATTCACCCCTCCACTTT
TRBD1,TRBJ1-3,TRBV16,.,CASSRNRDRAAGNTIYF,TGTGCCAGCAGCCGCAACCGGGACAGGGCTGCCGGAAACACCATATATTTT
TRBD2,TRBJ2-3,TRBV5-1,once,CASSYRPGLASDTQYF,TGCGCCAGCAGCTACCGGCCTGGACTAGCCTCAGATACGCAGTATTTT
TRBD2,TRBJ2-1,TRBV3-1/TRBV3-2,.,CASSQIRLAGEDYNEQFF,TGTGCCAGCAGCCAAATACGACTAGCGGGAGAGGACTACAATGAGCAGTTCTTC
TRBD1,TRBJ1-6,TRBV28,.,CASSAPGQPNSPLHF,TGTGCCAGCAGTGCCCCGGGACAGCCAAATTCACCCCTCCACTTT
TRBD1,TRBJ1-5,TRBV10-3,.,CAISSGQLNQPQHF,TGTGCCATCAGCTCGGGACAGCTTAATCAGCCCCAGCATTTT
TRBD1,TRBJ2-7,TRBV15,.,CATSRDTGQGAYEQYF,TGTGCCACCAGCAGAGATACAGGACAGGGGGCGTACGAGCAGTACTTC
TRBD1,TRBJ2-3,TRBV29-1,.,CSVATPTGTGGPDTQYF,TGCAGCGTCGCCACACCTACCGGGACAGGGGGCCCAGATACGCAGTATTTT
TRBD2,TRBJ2-6,TRBV19,.,CASRIAGVRGGANVLTF,TGTGCCAGTAGAATAGCGGGGGTTAGGGGAGGGGCCAACGTCCTGACTTTC
.,TRBJ1-1,TRBV9,.,CASSWRQDTEAFF,TGTGCCAGCAGCTGGAGACAGGACACTGAAGCTTTCTTT
.,TRBJ2-5,TRBV6-5,.,CASRQGVRETQYF,TGTGCCAGCAGACAGGGTGTGCGGGAGACCCAGTACTTC
TRBD1,TRBJ2-2,TRBV9,.,CASSAGQGVNTGELFF,TGTGCCAGCAGCGCGGGACAGGGGGTGAACACCGGGGAGCTGTTTTTT
.,TRBJ2-1,TRBV10-3,.,CAIRPTSGYGNEQFF,TGTGCCATCAGACCCACCTCAGGGTATGGCAATGAGCAGTTCTTC
.,TRBJ1-6,TRBV7-8,.,CASSFPGENSPLHF,TGTGCCAGCAGCTTCCCGGGAGAAAATTCACCCCTCCACTTT
TRBD2,TRBJ2-1,TRBV11-3,.,CASSSRTSGTNEQFF,TGTGCCAGCAGCTCACGGACTAGCGGGACCAATGAGCAGTTCTTC
TRBD1,TRBJ2-6,TRBV7-9,.,CASSIDRDRVYQAGANVLTF,TGTGCCAGCAGCATTGATCGGGACAGGGTTTATCAGGCTGGGGCCAACGTCCTGACTTTC
TRBD2,TRBJ2-7,TRBV11-1,once,CASSVGLAGVYEQYF,TGTGCCAGCAGCGTAGGACTAGCGGGAGTTTACGAGCAGTACTTC
.,TRBJ2-1,TRBV5-1,once,CASSPVTEPYNEQFF,TGCGCCAGCAGCCCCGTCACAGAACCCTACAATGAGCAGTTCTTC
TRBD1,TRBJ2-7,TRBV5-6,.,CASSSRRGTGLYEQYF,TGTGCCAGCAGCTCCAGAAGGGGGACAGGGCTCTACGAGCAGTACTTC
TRBD2,TRBJ2-7,TRBV27,.,CASREGGYYEQYF,TGTGCCAGTAGAGAGGGAGGGTACTACGAGCAGTACTTC
.,TRBJ2-3,TRBV9,.,CASSVRVSTDTQYF,TGTGCCAGCAGCGTACGTGTCAGCACAGATACGCAGTATTTT
.,TRBJ1-5,TRBV3-1/TRBV3-2,.,CASSHGSGENQPQHF,TGTGCCAGCAGCCACGGTTCAGGGGAGAATCAGCCCCAGCATTTT
.,TRBJ2-7,TRBV2,.,CASSKLEEQYF,TGTGCCAGCAGTAAATTAGAGGAGCAGTACTTC
TRBD2,TRBJ2-1,TRBV5-4,.,CASSLVLAGGPHEQFF,TGTGCCAGCAGCTTGGTTCTGGCGGGGGGGCCACATGAGCAGTTCTTC
.,TRBJ1-5,TRBV15,.,CATSSLGTYTNQPQHF,TGTGCCACCAGCTCCCTCGGGACATATACTAATCAGCCCCAGCATTTT
TRBD1,TRBJ1-3,TRBV3-1/TRBV3-2,.,CASSRGQSGNTIYF,TGTGCCAGCAGCCGGGGACAGTCTGGAAACACCATATATTTT
TRBD1,TRBJ2-7,TRBV6-5,.,CASGGDRVSGEQYF,TGTGCCAGTGGAGGTGACAGGGTATCTGGCGAGCAGTACTTC
.,TRBJ1-4,TRBV4-3,.,CASSKGLRNEKLFF,TGCGCCAGCAGTAAGGGGCTTAGAAATGAAAAACTGTTTTTT
.,TRBJ1-4,TRBV28,.,CASSSSGVFVATNEKLFF,TGTGCCAGCAGTTCGTCCGGGGTATTCGTTGCAACTAATGAAAAACTGTTTTTT
TRBD1,TRBJ1-1,TRBV19,.,CASRDRQNTEAFF,TGTGCCAGTAGGGACAGGCAGAACACTGAAGCTTTCTTT
.,TRBJ1-2,TRBV6-5,.,CASNLNYGYTF,TGTGCCAGCAATCTTAACTATGGCTACACCTTC
.,TRBJ1-2,TRBV18,.,CASSPGSDYGYTF,TGTGCCAGCTCACCAGGGAGCGACTATGGCTACACCTTC
.,TRBJ2-6,TRBV7-9,.,CASSLTSSGANVLTF,TGTGCCAGCAGCTTAACAAGCTCTGGGGCCAACGTCCTGACTTTC
TRBD2,TRBJ2-3,TRBV6-2/TRBV6-3,.,CASSRVLAGATDTQYF,TGTGCCAGCAGTAGGGTTCTAGCGGGGGCCACAGATACGCAGTATTTT
TRBD2,TRBJ2-1,TRBV5-4,.,CASSLLGLAANFSYNEQFF,TGTGCCAGCAGCTTGCTAGGGCTAGCGGCCAATTTCTCCTACAATGAGCAGTTCTTC
.,TRBJ1-1,TRBV12-5,.,CASGLGETTTEAFF,TGTGCTAGTGGTTTGGGGGAGACAACCACTGAAGCTTTCTTT
.,TRBJ2-2,TRBV19,.,CASSPSGGTGELFF,TGTGCCAGTAGTCCATCTGGGGGGACCGGGGAGCTGTTTTTT